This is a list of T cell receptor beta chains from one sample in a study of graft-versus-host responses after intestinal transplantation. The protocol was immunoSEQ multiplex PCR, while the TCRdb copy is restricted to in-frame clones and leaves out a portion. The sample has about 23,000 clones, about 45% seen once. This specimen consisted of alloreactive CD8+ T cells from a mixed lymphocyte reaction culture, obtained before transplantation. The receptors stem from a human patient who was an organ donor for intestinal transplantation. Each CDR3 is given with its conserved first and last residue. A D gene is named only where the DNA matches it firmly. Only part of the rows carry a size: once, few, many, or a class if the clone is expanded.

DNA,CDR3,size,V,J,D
TGTGCCAGCAGCTTGGGGACCTGGGAGCAGTACTTC,CASSLGTWEQYF,few,TRBV7-9,TRBJ2-7,NA
TGCGCCAGCAGCCAAGAGTGGGTTGGGGTCACTGAAGCTTTCTTT,CASSQEWVGVTEAFF,few,TRBV4-1,TRBJ1-1,NA
TGTGCCACCAGCAGAGCGGGGGATTCCGAGCAGTACTTC,CATSRAGDSEQYF,NA,TRBV15,TRBJ2-7,NA
TGCGCCAGCAGCCTACGACCCCGGACTAGCGGGATAGAGCAGTACTTC,CASSLRPRTSGIEQYF,NA,TRBV4-1,TRBJ2-7,TRBD2
TGCGCCAGCAGTGAAGCGTTCGTGAACACCATATATTTT,CASSEAFVNTIYF,medium-sized,TRBV10-2,TRBJ1-3,NA
TGTGCCATCAGTGAGTTGCGACAGGGCGGATCATATGGCTACACCTTC,CAISELRQGGSYGYTF,few,TRBV10-3,TRBJ1-2,TRBD1
TGCGCCAGCAGCCTCGACAGGGGGCCCCAAGAGACCCAGTACTTC,CASSLDRGPQETQYF,NA,TRBV4-1,TRBJ2-5,TRBD1
TGTGCCAGCAGCACTATGACAGGTAGGTCCTACGAGCAGTACTTC,CASSTMTGRSYEQYF,few,TRBV21-1,TRBJ2-7,NA
TGTGCCAGCAGCTTAGCGAGCGGGAACGTTTGGGAGCAGTACTTC,CASSLASGNVWEQYF,few,TRBV13,TRBJ2-7,TRBD2
TGTGCCAGTGCTAGCGGGAGCTCCTACGAGCAGTACTTC,CASASGSSYEQYF,medium-sized,TRBV5-6,TRBJ2-7,TRBD2
TGTGCCAGCAGCCCCCCGTCCCGTGGAAAACTGTTTTTT,CASSPPSRGKLFF,NA,TRBV7-9,TRBJ1-4,NA
TGTGCCAGCAGCTTAGCCCGGGACATCCAGCAGTTCTTC,CASSLARDIQQFF,few,TRBV2,TRBJ2-1,NA
TGTGCCAGCAGCCATGGAGAGAGGGCCGACCCCCTCCCCTACGAGCAGTACTTC,CASSHGERADPLPYEQYF,NA,TRBV4-2,TRBJ2-7,NA
TGTGCCAGCAGTTACCAAACAGGGGAGCGGGGCTACACCTTC,CASSYQTGERGYTF,NA,TRBV6-5,TRBJ1-2,TRBD1
TGTGCCAGCAGTTTAGGGCGAGGGTACGAGCAGTACTTC,CASSLGRGYEQYF,medium-sized,TRBV28,TRBJ2-7,NA
TGCGCCAGCAGCCAAGAGGCCCCGACAGGGTACTATGGCTACACCTTC,CASSQEAPTGYYGYTF,few,TRBV4-3,TRBJ1-2,TRBD1
TGCGCCAGCAGCTTTTTTCCCAGGGGCCCTCCCACTGAAGCTTTCTTT,CASSFFPRGPPTEAFF,NA,TRBV5-1,TRBJ1-1,NA
TGCGCCAGCAGCCAAGACGGTGGCTATGGCTACACCTTC,CASSQDGGYGYTF,few,TRBV4-1,TRBJ1-2,NA
TGTGCCAGCAGCGTAGGGACAGGCACAGATACGCAGTATTTT,CASSVGTGTDTQYF,NA,TRBV9,TRBJ2-3,NA
TGTGCCAGCAGCTCACGGGACAGGGTGAACTATGGCTACACCTTC,CASSSRDRVNYGYTF,NA,TRBV7-9,TRBJ1-2,TRBD1